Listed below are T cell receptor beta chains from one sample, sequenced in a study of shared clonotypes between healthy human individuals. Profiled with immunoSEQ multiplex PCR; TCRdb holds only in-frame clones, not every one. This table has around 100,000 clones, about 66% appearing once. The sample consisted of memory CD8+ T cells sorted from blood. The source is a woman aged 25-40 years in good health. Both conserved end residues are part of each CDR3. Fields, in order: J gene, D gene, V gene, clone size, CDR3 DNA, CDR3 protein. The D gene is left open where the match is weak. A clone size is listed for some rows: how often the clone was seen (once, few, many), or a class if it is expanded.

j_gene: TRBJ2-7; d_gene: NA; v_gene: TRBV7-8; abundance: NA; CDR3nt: TGTGCCAGCAGCATGCAGCGAGCTCTTACCTACGAGCAGTACTTC; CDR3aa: CASSMQRALTYEQYF
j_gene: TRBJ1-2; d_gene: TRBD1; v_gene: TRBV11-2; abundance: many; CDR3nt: TGTGCCAGCAGCTTAGGGACAGGCCATGGCTACACCTTC; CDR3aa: CASSLGTGHGYTF
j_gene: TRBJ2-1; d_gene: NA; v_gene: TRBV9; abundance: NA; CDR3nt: TGTGCCAGCAGCGTACGACTCCCTTTGGGTGAGGATGAGCAGTTCTTC; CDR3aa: CASSVRLPLGEDEQFF
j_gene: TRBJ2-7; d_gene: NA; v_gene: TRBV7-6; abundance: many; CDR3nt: TGTGCCAGCAGCTTGTTTACGGACGAGCAGTACTTC; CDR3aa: CASSLFTDEQYF
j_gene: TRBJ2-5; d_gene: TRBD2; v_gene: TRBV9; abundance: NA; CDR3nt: TGTGCCAGCAGCGTAGGCGGGAGTGGTGAGACCCAGTACTTC; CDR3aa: CASSVGGSGETQYF
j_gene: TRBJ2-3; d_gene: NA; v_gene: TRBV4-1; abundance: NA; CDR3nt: TGCGCCAGCAGCCAAGTATTGGATACGCAGTATTTT; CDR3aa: CASSQVLDTQYF
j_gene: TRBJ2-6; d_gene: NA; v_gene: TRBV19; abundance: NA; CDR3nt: TGTGCCGAGAAAGGGTCTTCCGGCTCTGGGGCCAACGTCCTGACTTTC; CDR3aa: CAEKGSSGSGANVLTF
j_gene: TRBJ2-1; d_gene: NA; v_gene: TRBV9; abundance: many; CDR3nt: TGTGCCAGCAGCGTAGCCGTTACAAGGGATGAGCAGTTCTTC; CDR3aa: CASSVAVTRDEQFF
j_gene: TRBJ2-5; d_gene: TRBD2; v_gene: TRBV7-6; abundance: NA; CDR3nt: TGTGCCAGCAGCCCCCCCCCAACCAGCGGGGGCCAAGAGACCCAGTACTTC; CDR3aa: CASSPPPTSGGQETQYF
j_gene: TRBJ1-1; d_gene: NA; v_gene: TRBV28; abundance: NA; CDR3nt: TGTGCCAGCACCTTAGAGACACCGAACACTGAAGCTTTCTTT; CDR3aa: CASTLETPNTEAFF
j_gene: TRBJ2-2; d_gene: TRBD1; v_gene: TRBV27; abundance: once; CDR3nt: TGTGCCATCGGGACAGCCGGGGAGCTGTTTTTT; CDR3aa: CAIGTAGELFF
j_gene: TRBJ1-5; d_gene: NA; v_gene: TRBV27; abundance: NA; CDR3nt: TGTGCCAGCCACGGGGGGGAAAATCAGCCCCAGCATTTT; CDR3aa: CASHGGENQPQHF
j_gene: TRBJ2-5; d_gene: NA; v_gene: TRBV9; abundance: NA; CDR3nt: TGTGCCAGCAGCGTAGGGGGAGGCGGCGAGACCCAGTACTTC; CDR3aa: CASSVGGGGETQYF
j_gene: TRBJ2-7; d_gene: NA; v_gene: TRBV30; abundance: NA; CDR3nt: TGTGCCTGGAGTCCTTGGACAGCCTACGAGCAGTACTTC; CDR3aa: CAWSPWTAYEQYF
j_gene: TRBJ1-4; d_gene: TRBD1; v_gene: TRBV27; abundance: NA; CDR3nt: TGTGCCAGCAGCCTCGGGACAGGGTTTGGAAAACTGTTTTTT; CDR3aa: CASSLGTGFGKLFF
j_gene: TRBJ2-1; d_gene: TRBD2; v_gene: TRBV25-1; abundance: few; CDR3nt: TGTGCCAGCAGTGCTATTGGGACTAGCGCTGAGCAGTTCTTC; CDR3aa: CASSAIGTSAEQFF
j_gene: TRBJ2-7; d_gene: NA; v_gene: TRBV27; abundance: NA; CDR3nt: TGTGCCAGCAGCATGGGAGCCGAGCAGTACTTC; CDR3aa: CASSMGAEQYF
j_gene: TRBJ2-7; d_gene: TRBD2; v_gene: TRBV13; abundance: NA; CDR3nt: TGTGCCAGCAGCTACCCGGGACTAGCGGGAGGGCCCTACGAGCAGTACTTC; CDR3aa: CASSYPGLAGGPYEQYF
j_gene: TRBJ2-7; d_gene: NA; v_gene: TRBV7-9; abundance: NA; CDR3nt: TGTGCCAGCAGCGGCATATACGAGCAGTACTTC; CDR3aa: CASSGIYEQYF
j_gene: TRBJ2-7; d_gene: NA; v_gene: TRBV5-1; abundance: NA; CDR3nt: TGCGCCAGCAGCTTTGTTGGGTCCTACGAGCAGTACTTC; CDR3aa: CASSFVGSYEQYF
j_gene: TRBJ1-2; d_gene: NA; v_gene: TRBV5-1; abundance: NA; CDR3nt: TGCGCCAGCAGCCCCCATGGGGCGGGGTATGGCTACACCTTC; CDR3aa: CASSPHGAGYGYTF
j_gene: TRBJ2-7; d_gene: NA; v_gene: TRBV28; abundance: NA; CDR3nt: TGTGCCAGCAGTCCCCAGGGGTGCTCCTACGAGCAGTACTTC; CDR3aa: CASSPQGCSYEQYF
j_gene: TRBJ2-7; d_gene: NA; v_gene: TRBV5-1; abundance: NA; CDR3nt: TGCGCCAGCAGCTTGGAAATAGCGGCGGACTACGAGCAGTACTTC; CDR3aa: CASSLEIAADYEQYF
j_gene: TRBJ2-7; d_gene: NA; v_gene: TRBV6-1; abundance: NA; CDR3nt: TGTGCCAGCGACGGGAGTACCTACGAGCAGTACTTC; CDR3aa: CASDGSTYEQYF
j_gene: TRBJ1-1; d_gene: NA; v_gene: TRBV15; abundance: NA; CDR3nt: TGTGCCACCAGGCTCGTAGAGAACACTGAAGCTTTCTTT; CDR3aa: CATRLVENTEAFF
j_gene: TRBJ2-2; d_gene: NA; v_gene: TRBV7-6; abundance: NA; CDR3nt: TGTGCCAGCAGCTCGACGGGGCGCGAGGTGAACACCGGGGAGCTGTTTTTT; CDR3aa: CASSSTGREVNTGELFF
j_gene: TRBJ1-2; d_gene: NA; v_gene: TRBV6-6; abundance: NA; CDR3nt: TGTGCCAGCAGTCCGGGGTTCGGGTGGGTCTATGGCTACACCTTC; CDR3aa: CASSPGFGWVYGYTF
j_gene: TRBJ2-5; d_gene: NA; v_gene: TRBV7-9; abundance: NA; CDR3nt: TGTGCCAGCAGCCCCCCAGTCGAGACCCAGTACTTC; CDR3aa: CASSPPVETQYF
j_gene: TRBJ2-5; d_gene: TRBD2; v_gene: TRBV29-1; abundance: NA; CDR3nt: TGCAGCGTTGAAGATCACGATGGGCTAGCGGTTTTGGAGACCCAGTACTTC; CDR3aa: CSVEDHDGLAVLETQYF
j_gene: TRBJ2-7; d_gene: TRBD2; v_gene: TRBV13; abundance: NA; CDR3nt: TGTGCCAGCAGCTTAGGGACTAGCGGGAGTTCCGAGCAGTACTTC; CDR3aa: CASSLGTSGSSEQYF
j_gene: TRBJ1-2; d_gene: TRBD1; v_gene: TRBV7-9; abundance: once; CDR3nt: TGTGCCAGCAGCCAGAACCCCGGACAGGATTTCTATGGCTACACCTTC; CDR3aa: CASSQNPGQDFYGYTF
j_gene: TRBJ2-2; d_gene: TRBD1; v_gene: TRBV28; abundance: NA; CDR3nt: TGTGCCAGCAGTTTCCCCCCGGACAGGAGACCGGGGGAGCTGTTTTTT; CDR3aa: CASSFPPDRRPGELFF
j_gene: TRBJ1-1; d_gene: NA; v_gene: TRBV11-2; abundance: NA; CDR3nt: TGTGCCAGCAGCCCGGACGGGTTGGAAGGTTTCTTT; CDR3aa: CASSPDGLEGFF
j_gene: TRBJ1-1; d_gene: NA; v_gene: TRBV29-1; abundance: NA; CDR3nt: TGCAGCGTTGTTCCCGAACTGAACACTGAAGCTTTCTTT; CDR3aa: CSVVPELNTEAFF